These 9 T cell receptor beta chains were sequenced from one sample in a study of metastatic and nonmetastatic thyroid tumors. Prior to thyroid surgery, none of the patients had received any treatment. MiXCR reprocessed the PCR reads for TCRdb. The data show 50,000 to 65,000 clones, just over 4% seen once. Sequencing was done on a sample of blood. The receptors were sampled from a female donor with papillary thyroid cancer or a benign thyroid nodule (not recorded which). Some clones in this sample may be carry-over from other donors' samples.

This clone has a handful of counts. This sequence may be a read error, since a much larger clone differs from it by one base. This chain connects TRBV5-6 to TRBJ2-2; 8 positions match TRBD1. CDR1 SGHDT and CDR2 YYEEEE come from the germline V gene. V trimming: 3 bases; J trimming: 1 base; junction bases outside the gene matches: 5. CDR3 length equals 16 residues. CDR3 nucleotide sequence: TGTGCCAGCAGCTATGGACAGGGAATGAACACCGGGGAGCTGTTTTTT. Amino acid sequence: CASSYGQGMNTGELFF.

Comments on this clone: A much larger clone is a single base away; this may be a read error. J is TRBJ1-4 and V is TRBV2; D is unclear. The germline V gene encodes CDR1 SNHLY and CDR2 FYNNEI. The germline V and J ends were trimmed by 7 bases and 13 bases, with 16 bases remaining between them. This CDR3 region has 12 residues. CDR3 amino acids: CASIPQPLGLFF. In nucleotides, the CDR3 is TGTGCCAGCATCCCCCAGCCTCTGGGACTGTTTTTT. The variable domain in full, completed from reference TRBV2 and TRBJ1-4, reads EPEVTQTPSHQVTQMGQEVILRCVPISNHLYFYWYRQILGQKVEFLVSFYNNEISEKSEIFDDQFSVERPDGSNFTLKIRSTKLEDSAMYFCASIPQPLGLFFGSGTQLSVL.

V is TRBV6-5 and J is TRBJ2-1; D is tentatively TRBD1 or TRBD2 (5 bases each). The germline gives CDR1 MNHEY, CDR2 SVGAGI. Trimming removed 0 bases from V and 4 bases from J, with 10 bases in between. This CDR3 has 15 residues. The DNA of the CDR3 is TGTGCCAGCAGTTACTCTTTGGGGGATTACAATGAGCAGTTCTTC. Encoded protein: CASSYSLGDYNEQFF.

At least ten counts were recorded for this clone. CDR3 DNA: TGTGCCAGCAGGCCGCAGGGGGCATACACCGGGGAGCTGTTTTTT. As protein: CASRPQGAYTGELFF. This chain uses TRBV12-3 or TRBV12-4 with TRBJ2-2; 8 bases fit TRBD1. The ends lost 6 bases at V and 3 bases at J; junction bases unmatched: 6. There are 15 residues in the CDR3.

Turning to this clone: A read error may account for a junction end that differs from germline. The chain is built from TRBV6-1 and TRBJ2-3, with a possible D match to TRBD2 (6 bases). CDR1 is MNHNS and CDR2 is SASEGT in the germline V gene. The CDR3 totals 14 residues. The CDR3 DNA reads as TGTGCCAGCACTAGGGACTTTCTCACAGCTACGCAGTATTTT. Amino acid sequence: CASTRDFLTATQYF.

The sample holds many counts of this clone. This chain joins TRBV11-2 and TRBJ1-6, with TRBD1 matching 8 bases. Germline-derived CDR1 and CDR2 are SGHAT and FQNNGV. This CDR3 region has 18 residues. Losses at the gene ends were 4 bases for V and 9 bases for J; bases not matched to a gene: 17. CDR3 region: CASSWTRGQAAMGSPLHF. The CDR3, as DNA: TGTGCCAGCAGCTGGACCCGGGGACAGGCCGCTATGGGTTCACCCCTCCACTTT.

This clone was observed at least ten times. The chain recombines TRBV18 with TRBJ1-1; TRBD1 might be the D (5 bases). The CDR3 totals 13 residues. CDR1 is KGHSH and CDR2 is LQKENI in the germline V gene. V lost 4 bases to trimming and J lost 1 base, with 7 bases between them. CDR3 sequence: CASSHGGNTEAFF. The DNA for the CDR3 is TGTGCCAGCTCACACGGGGGGAACACTGAAGCTTTCTTT.

In its sample, this clone was seen a few times. The chain is built from TRBV25-1 and TRBJ1-2; D is possibly TRBD1 (5 bases). Trimming took off 5 bases at V and 4 bases at J, with 17 bases between the two ends. Germline lookup yields CDR1 MGHDK and CDR2 SYGVNS. The CDR3 is 15 amino acids. Written as DNA, the CDR3 is TGTGCCAGCAGTCCCTCTCAGGGCGCGGGCTATGGCTACACCTTC. Amino acids: CASSPSQGAGYGYTF.

With respect to this clone: Germline and junction disagree at one end, which may indicate a read error. V gene TRBV28 combines with J gene TRBJ2-7, with a possible D match to TRBD2 (5 bases). The CDR3 runs to 15 residues. CDR1 MDHEN and CDR2 SYDVKM come from the germline V gene. CDR3 sequence (DNA): TGTGTCAGCAGTCCCCCTGAAGTTAGAAGAGGGCTGCAGTACTTC. It translates to CVSSPPEVRRGLQYF.